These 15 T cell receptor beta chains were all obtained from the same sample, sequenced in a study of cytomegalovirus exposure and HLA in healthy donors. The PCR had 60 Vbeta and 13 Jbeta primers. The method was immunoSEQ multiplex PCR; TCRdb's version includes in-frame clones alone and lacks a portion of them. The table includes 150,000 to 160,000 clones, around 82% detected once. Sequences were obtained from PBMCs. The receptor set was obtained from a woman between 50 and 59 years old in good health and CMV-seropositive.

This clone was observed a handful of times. CDR3 sequence reads: CASSQEIQHYSGANVLTF. CDR3 DNA sequence: TGCGCCAGCAGCCAAGAGATTCAACATTACTCTGGGGCCAACGTCCTGACTTTC. The chain couples TRBV4-3 to TRBJ2-6; D is uncertain. The CDR3 sequence is 18 residues long. The germline V gene encodes CDR1 LGHNA and CDR2 YSLEER. The V end lost 0 bases, the J end lost 0 bases, and 12 bases lay between the germline ends.

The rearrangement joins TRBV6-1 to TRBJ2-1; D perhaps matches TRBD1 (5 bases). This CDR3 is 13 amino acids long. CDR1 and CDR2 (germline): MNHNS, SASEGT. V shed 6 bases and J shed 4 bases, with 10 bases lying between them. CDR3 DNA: TGTGCCAGCAGCGATCGACAGTACAATGAGCAGTTCTTC. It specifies CASSDRQYNEQFF.

CDR3 bases: TGTGCCAGCAGCCCCCTAAACGGCGGTGGAACTGAAGCTTTCTTT. It is translated as CASSPLNGGGTEAFF. The chain uses TRBV7-9 and TRBJ1-1, with D unclear. V dropped 5 bases and J dropped 5 bases, with 18 bases sitting between them. CDR3 length equals 15 residues. Germline assignment: CDR1 SEHNR and CDR2 FQNEAQ (reference sequence). The full variable domain, with the rest looked up from reference TRBV7-9 and TRBJ1-1, is DTGVSQNPRHKITKRGQNVTFRCDPISEHNRLYWYRQTLGQGPEFLTYFQNEAQLEKSRLLSDRFSAERPKGSFSTLEIQRTEQGDSAMYLCASSPLNGGGTEAFFGQGTRLTVV.

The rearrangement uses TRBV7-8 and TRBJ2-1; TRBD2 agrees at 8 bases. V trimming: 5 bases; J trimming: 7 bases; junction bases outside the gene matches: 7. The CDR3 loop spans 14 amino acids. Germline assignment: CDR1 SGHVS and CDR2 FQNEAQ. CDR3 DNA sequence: TGTGCCAGCAGCCTCACGGGGGGGGCTAATGAGCAGTTCTTC. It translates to CASSLTGGANEQFF.

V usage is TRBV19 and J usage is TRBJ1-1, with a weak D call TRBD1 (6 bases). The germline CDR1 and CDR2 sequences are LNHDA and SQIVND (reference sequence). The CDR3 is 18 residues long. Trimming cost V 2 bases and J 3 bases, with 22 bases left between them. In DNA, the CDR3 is TGTGCCAGTAGTATAAGGGGGTGGGCTCCTCGGGGGGACACTGAAGCTTTCTTT. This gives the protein CASSIRGWAPRGDTEAFF.

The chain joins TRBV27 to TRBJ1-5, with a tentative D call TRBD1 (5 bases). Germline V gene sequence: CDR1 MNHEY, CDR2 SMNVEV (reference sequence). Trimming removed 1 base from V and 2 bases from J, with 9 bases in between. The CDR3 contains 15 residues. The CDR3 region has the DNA TGTGCCAGCAGTTTATTCCCGGGGGGCAATCAGCCCCAGCATTTT. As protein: CASSLFPGGNQPQHF.

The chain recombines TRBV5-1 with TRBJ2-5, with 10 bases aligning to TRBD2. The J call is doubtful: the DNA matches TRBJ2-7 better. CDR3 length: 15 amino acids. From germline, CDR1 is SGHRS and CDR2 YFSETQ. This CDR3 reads CASSTTSGHSYEQYF. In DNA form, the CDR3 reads TGCGCCAGCAGTACGACTAGCGGGCACTCCTACGAGCAGTACTTC.

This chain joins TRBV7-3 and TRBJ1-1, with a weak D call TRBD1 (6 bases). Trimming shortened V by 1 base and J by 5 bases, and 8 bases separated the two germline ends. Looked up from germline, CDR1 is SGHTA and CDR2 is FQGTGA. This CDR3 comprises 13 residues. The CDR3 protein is CASSLKGGTEAFF. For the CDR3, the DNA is TGTGCCAGCAGCTTAAAGGGGGGGACTGAAGCTTTCTTT.

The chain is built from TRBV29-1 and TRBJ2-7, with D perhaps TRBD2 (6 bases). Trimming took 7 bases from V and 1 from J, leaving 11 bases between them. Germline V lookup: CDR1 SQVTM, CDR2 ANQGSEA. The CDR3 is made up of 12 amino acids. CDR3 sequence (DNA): TGCAGCGCCTCGGACTATTCCTACGAGCAGTACTTC. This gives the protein CSASDYSYEQYF.

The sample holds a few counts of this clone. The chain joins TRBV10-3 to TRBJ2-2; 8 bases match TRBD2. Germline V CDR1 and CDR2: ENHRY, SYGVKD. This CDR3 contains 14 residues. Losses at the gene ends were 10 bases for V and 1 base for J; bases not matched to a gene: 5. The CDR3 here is CATRSGGNTGELFF. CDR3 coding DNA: TGTGCCACCAGAAGCGGGGGGAACACCGGGGAGCTGTTTTTT.

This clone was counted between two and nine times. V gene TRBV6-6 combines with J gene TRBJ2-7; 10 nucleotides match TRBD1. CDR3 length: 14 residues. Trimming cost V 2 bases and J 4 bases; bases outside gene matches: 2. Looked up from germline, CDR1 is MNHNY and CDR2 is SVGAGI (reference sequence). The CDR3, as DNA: TGTGCCAGCAGTTACGACAGGGGGCAGTACGAGCAGTACTTC. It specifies CASSYDRGQYEQYF.

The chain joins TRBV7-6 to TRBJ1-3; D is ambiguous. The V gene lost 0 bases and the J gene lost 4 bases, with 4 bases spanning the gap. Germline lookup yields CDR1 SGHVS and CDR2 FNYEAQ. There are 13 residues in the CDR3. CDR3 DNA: TGTGCCAGCAGCTTAGCCAGGGGAAACACCATATATTTT. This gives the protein CASSLARGNTIYF.

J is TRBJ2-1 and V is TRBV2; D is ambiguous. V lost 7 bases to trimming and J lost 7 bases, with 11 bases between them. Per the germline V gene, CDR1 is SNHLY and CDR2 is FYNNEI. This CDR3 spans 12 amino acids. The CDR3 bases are TGTGCCAGCAAGCGTGAGCAAAATGAGCAGTTCTTC. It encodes CASKREQNEQFF.

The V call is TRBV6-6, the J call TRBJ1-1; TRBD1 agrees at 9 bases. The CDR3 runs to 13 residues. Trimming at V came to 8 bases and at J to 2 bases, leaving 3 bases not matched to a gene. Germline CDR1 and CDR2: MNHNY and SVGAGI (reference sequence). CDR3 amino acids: CASWTGENTEAFF. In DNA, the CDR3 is TGTGCCAGCTGGACAGGGGAAAACACTGAAGCTTTCTTT.

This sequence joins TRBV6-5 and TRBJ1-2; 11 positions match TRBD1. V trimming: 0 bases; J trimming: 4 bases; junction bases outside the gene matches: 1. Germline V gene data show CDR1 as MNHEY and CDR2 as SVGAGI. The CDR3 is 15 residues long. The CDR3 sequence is CASSYSGTGGYGYTF. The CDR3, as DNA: TGTGCCAGCAGTTACTCGGGGACAGGGGGCTATGGCTACACCTTC.